Given below is one T cell receptor (beta chain) in context. This sample stems from a study of blood T cell repertoires in COVID-19. Overall study context: Acute-phase and convalescent COVID-19 samples originated in the United States, Italy and Spain.

J was trimmed by 4 bases and V by 4 bases; bases with no gene match: 11. This CDR3 is built from 16 residues. Germline CDR1 SGHRS, CDR2 YFSETQ. How the authors handled the data: Using reference gene primer amplification, nucleated cell counts were estimated. Sequencing used immunoSEQ multiplex PCR; TCRdb keeps in-frame clones, though not all of them. From that table come the V and J calls and clone size; the DNA was used to work out D and trimming. The table lists 120,000 or so clones, 86% of them singletons. This TCR was recovered from a man in his sixties or seventies who had recovered from COVID-19. V gene TRBV5-1 combines with J gene TRBJ2-5; TRBD2 matches at 9 bases. The sample taken for sequencing was peripheral blood. CDR3 nucleotide sequence: TGCGCCAGCAGCACCGGAGAGCGGGAGGCCGCAGAGACCCAGTACTTC. Translated: CASSTGEREAAETQYF.